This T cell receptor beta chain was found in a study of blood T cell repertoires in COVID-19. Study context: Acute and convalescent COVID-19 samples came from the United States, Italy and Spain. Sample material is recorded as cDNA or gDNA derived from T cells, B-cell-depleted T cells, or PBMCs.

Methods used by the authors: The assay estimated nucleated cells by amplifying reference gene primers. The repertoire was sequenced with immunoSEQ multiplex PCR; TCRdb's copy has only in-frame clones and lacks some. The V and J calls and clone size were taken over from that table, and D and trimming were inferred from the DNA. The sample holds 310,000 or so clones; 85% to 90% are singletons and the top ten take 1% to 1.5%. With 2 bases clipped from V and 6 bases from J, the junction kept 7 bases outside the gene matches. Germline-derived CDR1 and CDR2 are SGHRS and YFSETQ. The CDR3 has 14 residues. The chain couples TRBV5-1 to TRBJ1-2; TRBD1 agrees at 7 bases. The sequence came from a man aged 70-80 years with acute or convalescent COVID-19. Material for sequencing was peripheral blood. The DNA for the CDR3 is TGCGCCAGCAGCTTCTCGGACAGGCCGGATGGCTACACCTTC. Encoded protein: CASSFSDRPDGYTF.